These 29 T cell receptor beta chains were all obtained from the same sample, sequenced in a study of OX40 agonist ivuxolimab in advanced cancers. Repertoires were generated with immunoSEQ multiplex PCR, while TCRdb's copy carries only in-frame clones and drops some. The top ten hold 15% to 20% of the sample, which has 45,000 to 50,000 clones, approximately 91% seen once. Sequenced here: CD4+ or CD8+ T cells sorted from blood, sampled in a trial of the OX40 agonist ivuxolimab. These receptors were collected from an adult with an advanced solid tumor such as melanoma, head and neck, liver or kidney cancer.

The rearrangement links TRBV6-6 to TRBJ2-7; a weak D match, TRBD2 (6 bases). Trimming cost V 2 bases and J 5 bases, with 13 bases left between them. The CDR3 has 14 residues. CDR1 and CDR2 from the germline V gene are MNHNY and SVGAGI (reference sequence). Written as DNA, the CDR3 is TGTGCCAGCAGTTACCAGGAGGGCGGGCACGAGCAGTACTTC. Its protein product is CASSYQEGGHEQYF.

The CDR3 nucleotides read TGTGCCAGCAGCGTAGCTACGTCGGACGGGAGGTTCGCCTACGAGCAGTACTTC. Translated, it gives CASSVATSDGRFAYEQYF. The chain employs TRBV9 and TRBJ2-7, with 7 bases aligning to TRBD2. This CDR3 is 18 amino acids long. Germline trimming cut 0 bases from V and 2 bases from J; bases unmatched to any gene: 14. Germline assignment: CDR1 SGDLS and CDR2 YYNGEE. Complete variable domain (other parts from reference TRBV9 and TRBJ2-7): DSGVTQTPKHLITATGQRVTLRCSPRSGDLSVYWYQQSLDQGLQFLIQYYNGEERAKGNILERFSAQQFPDLHSELNLSSLELGDSALYFCASSVATSDGRFAYEQYFGPGTRLTVT.

The chain couples TRBV30 to TRBJ2-5; tentatively, D is TRBD2 (6 bases). The CDR3 spans 14 residues. Germline loops: CDR1 GTSNPN, CDR2 SVGIG (reference sequence). V was pared by 5 bases and J by 6 bases, with 19 bases between. CDR3 amino acids: CAWALPGLGQTQYF. The CDR3 region has the DNA TGTGCCTGGGCGCTTCCGGGACTGGGCCAGACCCAGTACTTC.

CDR3: CASSMQGSSYEQYF. In DNA, the CDR3 is TGTGCCAGTAGTATGCAGGGTAGCTCCTACGAGCAGTACTTC. The chain links TRBV19 to TRBJ2-7, with D possibly matching TRBD1 (5 bases). V was pared by 3 bases and J by 0 bases, with 9 bases between. The CDR3 runs to 14 residues. Looked up from germline, CDR1 is LNHDA and CDR2 is SQIVND (reference sequence).

This clone was recorded once. The chain joins TRBV28 to TRBJ1-1; D not resolved. V lost 0 bases and J lost 3, with 5 bases in between. The V gene's germline CDR1 is MDHEN and CDR2 SYDVKM. This CDR3 is 13 amino acids long. CDR3 nucleotide sequence: TGTGCCAGCAGTTTATGGTGGGACACTGAAGCTTTCTTT. This sequence encodes CASSLWWDTEAFF.

The chain employs TRBV19 and TRBJ2-6, with D possibly matching TRBD1 (5 bases). Germline V gives CDR1 LNHDA, CDR2 SQIVND (reference sequence). Trimming stripped 5 bases from V and 3 bases from J, with 11 bases between. This CDR3 region has 15 residues. DNA for the CDR3: TGTGCCAGTAGTGTGCAGGGCTATGGGGCCAACGTCCTGACTTTC. Its protein is CASSVQGYGANVLTF.

The rearrangement uses TRBV7-9 and TRBJ2-7; 9 bases align to TRBD2. This CDR3 has 16 residues. The germline CDR1 and CDR2 sequences are SEHNR and FQNEAQ (reference sequence). J was trimmed by 5 bases and V by 4 bases; bases with no gene match: 12. The CDR3 bases are TGTGCCAGCAGCTCCACGCCGGGACTAGCTCGGCACGAGCAGTACTTC. It codes for CASSSTPGLARHEQYF.

The V gene is TRBV6-4, the J gene TRBJ2-3, with no clear D. Deletions cut 0 bases from V and 6 bases from J, with 4 bases between. CDR1 MRHNA and CDR2 SNTAGT come from the germline V gene. The CDR3 has 12 amino acids. CDR3 DNA: TGTGCCAGCAGTGACTCCGGTGATACGCAGTATTTT. Translation gives CASSDSGDTQYF.

This sequence joins TRBV6-1 and TRBJ1-1, with D uncertain. V was cut by 6 bases and J by 4 bases, with 15 bases left in between. Looked up from germline, CDR1 is MNHNS and CDR2 is SASEGT. The CDR3 extends over 14 amino acids. In DNA, the CDR3 is TGTGCCAGCAGCCCGCAAGGGATAGGCACTGAAGCTTTCTTT. This translates into CASSPQGIGTEAFF.

The V gene is TRBV4-1, the J gene TRBJ2-2; D ambiguous. The length of the CDR3 is 13 residues. CDR1 and CDR2 from the germline V gene are MGHRA and YSYEKL. Between the trimmed V and J ends, which lost 3 bases and 2 bases, there was a span of 4 bases. The CDR3 reads CASSQSNTGELFF. The DNA of the CDR3 is TGCGCCAGCAGCCAGTCAAACACCGGGGAGCTGTTTTTT.

This chain connects TRBV30 to TRBJ1-1; 7 nucleotides match TRBD1. CDR3 length equals 13 residues. J lost 4 bases, V lost 4 bases, and 6 bases had no gene match. Germline V gene lookup returns CDR1 GTSNPN and CDR2 SVGIG (reference sequence). The CDR3, as DNA: TGTGCCTGGATGACAGGGCCAAGCACTGAAGCTTTCTTT. Translating gives CAWMTGPSTEAFF.

The gene calls are TRBV7-8 and TRBJ2-7; no clear D gene. V dropped 5 bases and J dropped 0 bases, with 5 bases sitting between them. Germline CDR1 SGHVS, CDR2 FQNEAQ. This CDR3 has 12 residues. This CDR3 reads CASSVSSYEQYF. The CDR3 DNA follows: TGTGCCAGCAGCGTAAGCTCCTACGAGCAGTACTTC.

This rearrangement joins TRBV6-5 to TRBJ2-7, with TRBD1 matching over 7 bases. The CDR3 spans 14 residues. Germline CDR1 MNHEY, CDR2 SVGAGI. After removal of 6 bases from V and 3 bases from J, the junction contained 8 bases not matched to a gene. The CDR3 reads CASSLQGYVYEQYF. The DNA of the CDR3 is TGTGCCAGCAGCTTACAGGGGTACGTCTACGAGCAGTACTTC.

This clone appeared a single time. The J gene is TRBJ2-7, the V gene TRBV2, with 7 nucleotides matching TRBD2. The CDR3 is 14 residues long. V trimming: 3 bases; J trimming: 6 bases; junction bases outside the gene matches: 8. Germline CDR1 reads SNHLY; CDR2 reads FYNNEI. The CDR3 spells CASSDLSSGGEQYF. CDR3 bases: TGTGCCAGCAGTGATCTATCCTCGGGGGGCGAGCAGTACTTC.

The chain is built from TRBV5-6 and TRBJ1-2; 8 bases match TRBD1. V lost 4 bases to trimming and J lost 8 bases; unmatched junction nucleotides: 10. The germline CDR1 and CDR2 sequences are SGHDT and YYEEEE. The CDR3 sequence is 14 residues long. CDR3 in amino acids: CASSGGTGHHGYTF. CDR3 in DNA: TGTGCCAGCAGCGGAGGGACAGGACACCACGGCTACACCTTC.

This clone appeared a single time. The CDR3 nucleotides are TGTGCCAGCAGCTTAGGTAACATATTCTACGAGCAGTACTTC. Translating it yields CASSLGNIFYEQYF. The chain recombines TRBV11-2 with TRBJ2-7, with no clear D. Germline V gene data show CDR1 as SGHAT and CDR2 as FQNNGV. The CDR3 is 14 amino acids. The ends were cut back, 1 base at V and 3 bases at J, with 10 bases in the middle.

The chain employs TRBV2 and TRBJ1-2; D is ambiguous. Trimming took 6 bases from V and 4 from J, leaving 9 bases between them. CDR3 length: 12 residues. Germline V gives CDR1 SNHLY, CDR2 FYNNEI. The CDR3 DNA reads as TGTGCCAGCAGGGCCGGGCCCTATGGCTACACCTTC. It specifies CASRAGPYGYTF. Together with reference TRBV2 and TRBJ1-2, the CDR3 gives the full variable domain: EPEVTQTPSHQVTQMGQEVILRCVPISNHLYFYWYRQILGQKVEFLVSFYNNEISEKSEIFDDQFSVERPDGSNFTLKIRSTKLEDSAMYFCASRAGPYGYTFGSGTRLTVV.

The V call is TRBV5-6, the J call TRBJ2-1; TRBD2 might be the D (6 bases). V was pared by 3 bases and J by 4 bases, with 17 bases between. Germline V gene data show CDR1 as SGHDT and CDR2 as YYEEEE. CDR3 size: 16 residues. CDR3 coding DNA: TGTGCCAGCAGCTCCCTCCCGGGACTCCCATACAATGAGCAGTTCTTC. It specifies CASSSLPGLPYNEQFF.

The count of this clone is one. This chain uses TRBV30 with TRBJ2-3, with D maybe TRBD1 (6 bases). CDR3 size: 14 residues. V was cut by 0 bases and J by 4 bases, with 11 bases left in between. Germline values: CDR1 GTSNPN, CDR2 SVGIG (reference sequence). CDR3 region: CAWSVRGPPDTQYF. For the CDR3, the DNA is TGTGCCTGGAGTGTCAGGGGACCCCCAGATACGCAGTATTTT.

The chain is built from TRBV5-1 and TRBJ2-1; 9 bases line up with TRBD1. Unmatched junction bases numbered 10, after V lost 6 bases and J lost 6 bases. CDR3 length equals 15 residues. CDR1 is SGHRS and CDR2 is YFSETQ in the germline V gene. CDR3 amino acids: CASIRDRDQFNEQFF. In DNA form, the CDR3 reads TGCGCCAGCATCCGGGACAGGGATCAATTCAATGAGCAGTTCTTC.

This CDR3 is CASSFIGSYEQYF. In nucleotides, the CDR3 is TGTGCCAGCAGTTTCATTGGGTCCTACGAGCAGTACTTC. The chain has TRBV28 and TRBJ2-7; D not certain. The CDR3 consists of 13 residues. The germline V gene has CDR1 MDHEN and CDR2 SYDVKM. Trimming stripped 3 bases from V and 1 base from J, with 7 bases between.

The chain has TRBV5-1 and TRBJ2-7; D may be TRBD1 or TRBD2 (6 bases each). Per the germline V gene, CDR1 is SGHRS and CDR2 is YFSETQ. V was shortened by 3 bases and J by 6 bases, with 19 bases between the two germline ends. The CDR3 has 15 amino acids. The CDR3 DNA reads TGCGCCAGCAGCTACCGGGGGTCGGACAGAGGCGAGCAGTACTTC. This encodes CASSYRGSDRGEQYF.

The rearrangement uses TRBV7-9 and TRBJ2-4; D is unclear. With 1 base removed from V and 0 bases from J, the gap between germline ends came to 4 bases. This CDR3 region has 14 residues. Germline-derived CDR1 and CDR2 are SEHNR and FQNEAQ (reference sequence). The CDR3 DNA reads as TGTGCCAGCAGCTTAGGCATAGCCAAAAACATTCAGTACTTC. As protein: CASSLGIAKNIQYF.

The chain recombines TRBV10-3 with TRBJ1-5; D might be TRBD1 (5 bases). CDR1 is ENHRY, CDR2 SYGVKD, per germline. The CDR3 spans 15 residues. Trimming shortened V by 2 bases and J by 4 bases, and 12 bases separated the two germline ends. CDR3 region: CAISESGGGNQPQHF. The CDR3 bases are TGTGCCATCAGTGAGAGTGGGGGGGGTAATCAGCCCCAGCATTTT.

J is TRBJ2-7 and V is TRBV7-8; D is possibly TRBD1 (6 bases). Trimming cost V 2 bases and J 12 bases, with 11 bases left between them. This CDR3 is built from 11 residues. Germline V gene data show CDR1 as SGHVS and CDR2 as FQNEAQ. Here the CDR3 DNA reads TGTGCCAGCAGCTTAATAACAGGGCTGTACTTC. Amino acids: CASSLITGLYF.

The chain joins TRBV28 to TRBJ2-2; TRBD2 matches 8 bases. Germline V CDR1 and CDR2: MDHEN, SYDVKM. V trimming: 4 bases; J trimming: 7 bases; junction bases outside the gene matches: 11. The length of the CDR3 is 16 residues. CDR3 sequence reads: CASSSRLAPLGGELFF. The CDR3 DNA sequence: TGTGCCAGCAGTTCAAGACTAGCGCCTTTAGGCGGGGAGCTGTTTTTT. Supplemented by reference TRBV28 and TRBJ2-2, the full variable domain reads DVKVTQSSRYLVKRTGEKVFLECVQDMDHENMFWYRQDPGLGLRLIYFSYDVKMKEKGDIPEGYSVSREKKERFSLILESASTNQTSMYLCASSSRLAPLGGELFFGEGSRLTVL.

The V call is TRBV2, the J call TRBJ2-1, with D possibly being TRBD2 (5 bases). Trimming cost V 0 bases and J 2 bases, with 8 bases left between them. The CDR3 is made up of 15 amino acids. CDR1 is SNHLY, CDR2 FYNNEI, per germline. The CDR3, as DNA: TGTGCCAGCAGTGAAGCGGGAGCAGCCTACAATGAGCAGTTCTTC. Translated, it gives CASSEAGAAYNEQFF.

In this sample, this clone turned up once. This chain links TRBV5-4 with TRBJ1-1; 9 nucleotides match TRBD1. Looked up from germline, CDR1 is SGHNT and CDR2 is YYREEE (reference sequence). The CDR3 runs 15 residues. V gave up 1 base and J gave up 1 base; unmatched junction bases: 2. The CDR3 nucleotides read TGTGCCAGCAGCTTGCGGGACAGGGAGAACACTGAAGCTTTCTTT. It encodes CASSLRDRENTEAFF.

This clone occurred once. The chain carries TRBV28 and TRBJ2-1, with 12 bases fitting TRBD2. Trimming took 6 bases from V and 5 from J; bases not matched to a gene: 5. Germline CDR1 MDHEN, CDR2 SYDVKM. This CDR3 has 15 amino acids. Here the CDR3 reads CASRQTSGGHNEQFF. The CDR3 region has the DNA TGTGCCAGCAGACAGACTAGCGGGGGTCACAATGAGCAGTTCTTC. The whole variable domain, remainder taken from reference TRBV28 and TRBJ2-1, is DVKVTQSSRYLVKRTGEKVFLECVQDMDHENMFWYRQDPGLGLRLIYFSYDVKMKEKGDIPEGYSVSREKKERFSLILESASTNQTSMYLCASRQTSGGHNEQFFGPGTRLTVL.